The 22 T cell receptor beta chains presented below share a single source sample, sequenced in a study of T cells in Graves' hyperthyroidism and ophthalmopathy. RNA transcripts were the template for amplifying TCR beta CDR3 regions. The study used the HTBI primer set for a first-round RT-PCR of the TCR CDR3. From the multiplex PCR reads, TCRdb called clonotypes with MiXCR, one entry per CDR3 protein. The sample holds about 640,000 distinct CDR3 sequences, less than 25% seen once. Sequencing used blood. These receptors were taken from a man aged 30 to 45 with Graves' ophthalmopathy.

This clonotype was seen many times. The DNA of the CDR3 is TGTGCCAGCAGCCAAGAGTCGCACAGTGACTACGAGCAGTACTTC. Translation gives CASSQESHSDYEQYF. The V gene is TRBV3-1, the J gene TRBJ2-7; D gene ambiguous. The CDR3 is 15 amino acids. Germline CDR1 LGHDT, CDR2 YNNKEL (reference sequence). Between the trimmed V and J ends, which lost 0 bases and 3 bases, there was a span of 12 bases.

This clonotype was seen repeatedly, ten times or more. The rearrangement uses TRBV11-2 and TRBJ1-3; TRBD1 aligns across 7 bases. The trim removed 2 bases at V and 0 bases at J, leaving 4 bases unmatched. The CDR3 length is 16 residues. Germline V CDR1 and CDR2: SGHAT, FQNNGV. CDR3 nucleotides: TGTGCCAGCAGCTTACCAGGGGGGGGCTCTGGAAACACCATATATTTT. It encodes CASSLPGGGSGNTIYF.

The rearrangement joins TRBV2 to TRBJ1-1, with D possibly matching TRBD1 (5 bases). The CDR3 has 11 amino acids. CDR1 and CDR2 (germline): SNHLY, FYNNEI. With 2 bases removed from V and 11 bases from J, the gap between germline ends came to 9 bases. In DNA form, the CDR3 reads TGTGCCAGCAGTGAACAGGGTTATGCTTTCTTT. Encoded protein: CASSEQGYAFF.

This chain joins TRBV27 and TRBJ2-7, with D perhaps being TRBD1 or TRBD2 (5 bases each). Germline V gene lookup returns CDR1 MNHEY and CDR2 SMNVEV (reference sequence). With 6 bases removed from V and 2 bases from J, the gap between germline ends came to 11 bases. This CDR3 contains 13 residues. CDR3 bases: TGTGCCAGCAGCACCGGGACCCCCTACGAGCAGTACTTC. The encoded protein is CASSTGTPYEQYF.

This clonotype was observed at least ten times. The gene calls are TRBV30 and TRBJ1-5; TRBD1 matches 10 bases. Germline V gene data show CDR1 as GTSNPN and CDR2 as SVGIG (reference sequence). The CDR3 totals 14 residues. The ends lost 7 bases at V and 3 bases at J; junction bases unmatched: 6. The CDR3 DNA sequence: TGTGCCTTATCCGGGACAGGGGTCAATCAGCCCCAGCATTTT. Amino acid sequence: CALSGTGVNQPQHF.

Many counts were recorded for this clonotype. V and J are TRBV9 and TRBJ2-5; maybe TRBD2 (6 bases). The CDR3 covers 13 residues. The ends were cut back, 4 bases at V and 5 bases at J, with 12 bases in the middle. CDR1 and CDR2 from the germline V gene are SGDLS and YYNGEE. The CDR3 nucleotides are TGTGCCAGCAGCCCTTTCGGGAGCGAGACCCAGTACTTC. Translation gives CASSPFGSETQYF.

The chain recombines TRBV18 with TRBJ1-5; possibly TRBD1 for D (6 bases). Trimming took off 0 bases at V and 0 bases at J, with 12 bases between the two ends. From germline, CDR1 is KGHSH and CDR2 LQKENI. The CDR3 length is 17 residues. This CDR3 is CASSPPRTAYSNQPQHF. CDR3 bases: TGTGCCAGCTCACCACCGCGGACAGCTTATAGCAATCAGCCCCAGCATTTT.

This clonotype came up many times. The V call is TRBV6-6, the J call TRBJ1-2; 9 nucleotides agree with TRBD1. The CDR3 spans 16 residues. The V segment lost 2 bases and the J segment 3 bases; nucleotides outside the gene matches: 7. Germline CDR1 is MNHNY and CDR2 is SVGAGI (reference sequence). The chain's CDR3 is CASSYGTGPGDYGYTF. The CDR3 DNA reads TGTGCCAGCAGTTACGGGACAGGGCCAGGGGACTATGGCTACACCTTC.

This clonotype has ten or more counts. The CDR3 sequence: CAWSPPGSGSYEQYF. CDR3 sequence (DNA): TGTGCCTGGAGTCCCCCAGGCTCGGGGTCCTACGAGCAGTACTTC. The chain combines TRBV30 with TRBJ2-7; tentatively, D is TRBD2 (5 bases). This CDR3 has 15 residues. Germline CDR1 GTSNPN, CDR2 SVGIG (reference sequence). V lost 2 bases and J 1 base, leaving 15 bases between the germline ends.

In its sample, this clonotype was seen many times. The V gene is TRBV12-3 or TRBV12-4, the J gene TRBJ1-5; no reliable D call. The CDR3 runs 15 residues. Trimming stripped 4 bases from V and 11 bases from J, with 21 bases between. CDR3 nucleotides: TGTGCCAGCAGTTCGGGTGGGTCCCAGCGGGCGGCCCAGCATTTT. Protein: CASSSGGSQRAAQHF.

The J gene is TRBJ2-1, the V gene TRBV7-9; D is unresolved. Germline assignment: CDR1 SEHNR and CDR2 FQNEAQ (reference sequence). The CDR3 covers 14 residues. The V end lost 4 bases, the J end lost 4 bases, and 11 bases lay between the germline ends. This CDR3 is CASSSPTRYNEQFF. CDR3 in DNA: TGTGCCAGCAGCTCCCCGACGAGATACAATGAGCAGTTCTTC.

Many counts were recorded for this clonotype. An end of the junction does not agree with germline; a read error may underlie this. The V and J genes are TRBV5-1 and TRBJ1-6; D gene ambiguous. The length of the CDR3 is 13 residues. Germline CDR1 reads SGHRS; CDR2 reads YFSETQ. CDR3 in amino acids: CASNLGRDSPLHF. The DNA of the CDR3 is TGCGCCAGCAACTTGGGGAGGGATTCACCCCTCCACTTT.

This chain links TRBV27 with TRBJ1-6, with D unresolved. This CDR3 comprises 16 residues. Germline V gene lookup returns CDR1 MNHEY and CDR2 SMNVEV (reference sequence). V dropped 3 bases and J dropped 10 bases, with 19 bases sitting between them. This chain's CDR3 is CASSLIPGRLGSPLHF. Here the CDR3 DNA reads TGTGCCAGCAGTTTGATCCCGGGCCGTCTCGGGTCACCCCTCCACTTT.

This chain connects TRBV9 to TRBJ1-2, with D perhaps matching TRBD1 (5 bases). V was trimmed by 4 bases and J by 4 bases, leaving 14 bases between them. This CDR3 contains 14 residues. The germline V gene encodes CDR1 SGDLS and CDR2 YYNGEE. This CDR3 is CASSSGDGPYGYTF. The CDR3 coding sequence is TGTGCCAGCAGCTCGGGGGACGGCCCCTATGGCTACACCTTC. Full variable domain (rest looked up from reference TRBV9 and TRBJ1-2): DSGVTQTPKHLITATGQRVTLRCSPRSGDLSVYWYQQSLDQGLQFLIQYYNGEERAKGNILERFSAQQFPDLHSELNLSSLELGDSALYFCASSSGDGPYGYTFGSGTRLTVV.

Ten or more counts support this clonotype. V and J are TRBV28 and TRBJ1-1, with 8 bases lining up with TRBD1. The junction had 17 bases not matched to a gene; V was cut back by 2 bases and J by 6 bases. From germline, CDR1 is MDHEN and CDR2 SYDVKM. The CDR3 contains 18 residues. CDR3 nucleotide sequence: TGTGCCAGCAGTTTAAGTCTTCCAGGGGGCGCCGTAGTGGCTGAAGCTTTCTTT. It yields the protein CASSLSLPGGAVVAEAFF.

This clonotype was recorded at least ten times. J is TRBJ1-2 and V is TRBV2, with 9 bases lining up with TRBD1. Looked up from germline, CDR1 is SNHLY and CDR2 is FYNNEI. The CDR3 totals 15 residues. The J segment lost 5 bases and the V segment lost 6 bases, leaving 10 bases of the junction unmatched. CDR3 DNA sequence: TGTGCCAGCAGCGAAACGGGACAGGGCTCTTATGGCTACACCTTC. This sequence encodes CASSETGQGSYGYTF.

CDR3: CASNPSGSSNEQFF. The CDR3 coding sequence is TGTGCCAGCAACCCTAGCGGGAGCTCAAATGAGCAGTTCTTC. The genes are TRBV9 and TRBJ2-1, with 10 nucleotides matching TRBD2. In germline, CDR1 is SGDLS, CDR2 YYNGEE. The CDR3 totals 14 residues. V lost 6 bases and J lost 7; bases outside the gene matches: 7.

The V and J genes are TRBV20-1 and TRBJ2-3; D is unresolved. There are 13 residues in the CDR3. Germline values: CDR1 DFQATT, CDR2 SNEGSKA (reference sequence). Trimming stripped 5 bases from V and 0 bases from J, with 9 bases between. CDR3 nucleotides: TGCAGTGCTTCAACCCCTAGCACAGATACGCAGTATTTT. This codes for CSASTPSTDTQYF.

This clonotype was seen only a few times. The gene calls are TRBV7-2 and TRBJ1-2; no clear D gene. Per the germline V gene, CDR1 is SGHTA and CDR2 is FQGNSA. The CDR3 runs to 15 residues. V was cut by 5 bases and J by 3 bases, with 16 bases left in between. In nucleotides, the CDR3 is TGTGCCAGCAGCCCCCAGTGGCAGCAATACTATGGCTACACCTTC. Protein product: CASSPQWQQYYGYTF. Variable domain in full (rest from reference TRBV7-2 and TRBJ1-2): GAGVSQSPSNKVTEKGKDVELRCDPISGHTALYWYRQSLGQGLEFLIYFQGNSAPDKSGLPSDRFSAERTGGSVSTLTIQRTQQEDSAVYLCASSPQWQQYYGYTFGSGTRLTVV.

This clonotype was recorded at least ten times. The chain's CDR3 is CASSTGLDGEQYF. The CDR3, as DNA: TGTGCCAGCAGCACCGGACTAGATGGTGAGCAGTACTTC. This chain uses TRBV11-2 with TRBJ2-7; 7 bases are shared with TRBD2. The ends lost 5 bases at V and 7 bases at J; junction bases unmatched: 8. Germline-derived CDR1 and CDR2 are SGHAT and FQNNGV. The CDR3 spans 13 residues.

This clonotype has a handful of counts. The rearrangement joins TRBV7-2 to TRBJ2-7; D is undetermined. Germline V gives CDR1 SGHTA, CDR2 FQGNSA. Trimming shortened V by 5 bases and J by 2 bases, and 16 bases separated the two germline ends. This CDR3 has 15 amino acids. The DNA of the CDR3 is TGTGCCAGCAGCCCCGACCTCCGAGTTACCTACGAGCAGTACTTC. Translated: CASSPDLRVTYEQYF.

The gene calls are TRBV12-3 or TRBV12-4 and TRBJ1-5; tentatively, D is TRBD1 (5 bases). The CDR3 spans 13 residues. V shed 7 bases and J shed 6 bases, with 13 bases lying between them. CDR3 DNA: TGTGCCAGCACCCCCGGGGGGTTTCAGCCCCAGCATTTT. This gives the protein CASTPGGFQPQHF.